These 22 T cell receptor beta chains were all obtained from the same sample, sequenced in a study of CD8+ T cells in alopecia areata. Peripheral blood, together with lesional scalp punch biopsies, was collected from alopecia areata patients. Extracted RNA was reverse transcribed into cDNA, the sequencing template. Repertoires were generated with immunoSEQ multiplex PCR, while TCRdb's copy carries only in-frame clones and drops some. The sample gives approximately 12,000 clones, approximately 52% of which show up once; over 12% is in the top ten. The material sequenced was skin. These receptors all stem from a human donor with alopecia areata.

V is TRBV30 and J is TRBJ1-5, with TRBD1 identical over 7 bases. J lost 4 bases, V lost 2 bases, and 2 bases had no gene match. The CDR3 has 13 amino acids. The germline gives CDR1 GTSNPN, CDR2 SVGIG (reference sequence). The CDR3 DNA reads as TGTGCCTGGAGTCGACAGGGAAATCAGCCCCAGCATTTT. The encoded protein is CAWSRQGNQPQHF. Full variable domain (remainder filled in from reference TRBV30 and TRBJ1-5): SQTIHQWPATLVQPVGSPLSLECTVEGTSNPNLYWYRQAAGRGLQLLFYSVGIGQISSEVPQNLSASRPQDRQFILSSKKLLLSDSGFYLCAWSRQGNQPQHFGDGTRLSIL.

V gene TRBV18 combines with J gene TRBJ2-5, with no clear D. V was shortened by 2 bases and J by 3 bases, with 13 bases between the two germline ends. Germline V gene data show CDR1 as KGHSH and CDR2 as LQKENI. The CDR3 extends over 15 amino acids. CDR3 nucleotides: TGTGCCAGCTCACCAGCCAGGAGTGGGAAAGAGACCCAGTACTTC. This translates into CASSPARSGKETQYF.

The chain joins TRBV6-5 to TRBJ2-2; 11 nucleotides match TRBD2. Germline-derived CDR1 and CDR2 are MNHEY and SVGAGI. Trimming at V came to 6 bases and at J to 7 bases, leaving 4 bases not matched to a gene. This CDR3 has 14 residues. The CDR3 here is CASSSTSGGGELFF. The CDR3 region has the DNA TGTGCCAGCAGCTCCACTAGCGGGGGCGGGGAGCTGTTTTTT.

The rearrangement joins TRBV18 to TRBJ1-2, with D uncertain. Germline lookup yields CDR1 KGHSH and CDR2 LQKENI. This CDR3 comprises 14 residues. The ends were cut back, 1 base at V and 6 bases at J, with 12 bases in the middle. The CDR3 loop reads CASSPRPPGDGYTF. The CDR3 DNA is TGTGCCAGCTCACCACGGCCCCCCGGGGATGGCTACACCTTC.

The chain joins TRBV25-1 to TRBJ2-5, with D unresolved. Germline loops: CDR1 MGHDK, CDR2 SYGVNS. The V gene lost 0 bases and the J gene lost 1 base, with 6 bases spanning the gap. The CDR3 is made up of 14 amino acids. The DNA of the CDR3 is TGTGCCAGCAGTGAATATCTCCTCCAAGAGACCCAGTACTTC. Protein product: CASSEYLLQETQYF.

This rearrangement joins TRBV30 to TRBJ1-4, with D possibly TRBD1 on 6 matching bases. V was trimmed by 1 base and J by 4 bases, leaving 16 bases between them. The CDR3 extends over 16 amino acids. Per the germline V gene, CDR1 is GTSNPN and CDR2 is SVGIG (reference sequence). The chain's CDR3 is CAWSETGARGNEKLFF. In DNA, the CDR3 is TGTGCCTGGAGTGAGACGGGGGCACGGGGTAATGAAAAACTGTTTTTT.

V is TRBV7-2 and J is TRBJ1-2; D is unclear. The V and J ends lost 2 bases and 0 bases respectively, with 10 bases between them. Germline V CDR1 and CDR2: SGHTA, FQGNSA. The CDR3 covers 15 residues. CDR3 in DNA: TGTGCCAGCAGCTTACGTCTGGATTCTAACTATGGCTACACCTTC. Its translation: CASSLRLDSNYGYTF.

This clone was picked up a small number of times. This chain uses TRBV6-5 with TRBJ1-6, with D unresolved. This CDR3 region has 15 residues. With 6 bases removed from V and 4 bases from J, the gap between germline ends came to 13 bases. Germline CDR1 and CDR2: MNHEY and SVGAGI. The CDR3 is CASRTLKGYNSPLHF. The CDR3 DNA reads as TGTGCCAGCAGAACCCTGAAAGGATATAATTCACCCCTCCACTTT.

The chain employs TRBV5-1 and TRBJ2-4, with a possible D match to TRBD2 (6 bases). Germline-derived CDR1 and CDR2 are SGHRS and YFSETQ. CDR3 length equals 18 residues. V was cut by 0 bases and J by 2 bases, with 18 bases left in between. CDR3 residues: CASSLAVEGRVTKNIQYF. CDR3 DNA: TGCGCCAGCAGCTTGGCCGTGGAGGGGAGAGTAACCAAAAACATTCAGTACTTC.

V gene TRBV27 combines with J gene TRBJ2-2; TRBD2 aligns across 8 bases. J was trimmed by 0 bases and V by 0 bases; bases with no gene match: 3. Germline lookup yields CDR1 MNHEY and CDR2 SMNVEV (reference sequence). The CDR3 has 17 residues. The CDR3 sequence: CASSLSPGRANTGELFF. Written as DNA, the CDR3 is TGTGCCAGCAGTTTATCCCCCGGGAGGGCGAACACCGGGGAGCTGTTTTTT.

V gene TRBV4-1 combines with J gene TRBJ2-1; D is ambiguous. V was shortened by 6 bases and J by 5 bases, with 5 bases between the two germline ends. Germline V gene sequence: CDR1 MGHRA, CDR2 YSYEKL. The CDR3 contains 11 residues. CDR3 in amino acids: CASRWDNEQFF. The CDR3 DNA reads as TGCGCCAGCAGATGGGACAATGAGCAGTTCTTC.

The V gene is TRBV6-5, the J gene TRBJ2-2; D not certain. The CDR3 sequence is 12 residues long. Trimming took off 5 bases at V and 6 bases at J, with 7 bases between the two ends. Germline CDR1 is MNHEY and CDR2 is SVGAGI. The CDR3 is CASSPSPGELFF. DNA for the CDR3: TGTGCCAGCAGTCCTTCCCCCGGGGAGCTGTTTTTT.

This rearrangement joins TRBV11-3 to TRBJ2-3; D is unclear. CDR1 is SGHNT, CDR2 YENEEA, per germline. V was trimmed by 1 base and J by 0 bases, leaving 8 bases between them. The CDR3 length is 15 residues. CDR3 protein: CASSLGFGSTDTQYF. The CDR3 DNA reads as TGTGCCAGCAGCTTAGGTTTTGGGAGCACAGATACGCAGTATTTT.

This clone was seen only once. The chain recombines TRBV27 with TRBJ2-5, with 8 bases fitting TRBD1. Per germline, CDR1 MNHEY and CDR2 SMNVEV (reference sequence). The CDR3 runs to 16 residues. Germline trimming cut 5 bases from V and 2 bases from J; bases unmatched to any gene: 10. The CDR3 DNA sequence: TGTGCCAGCAGTCGGGACAGGAAAACCCCTCAAGAGACCCAGTACTTC. Its protein product is CASSRDRKTPQETQYF.

The sample holds one count of this clone. The V and J genes are TRBV6-6 and TRBJ2-5, with D possibly TRBD2 on 6 matching bases. There are 11 residues in the CDR3. From germline, CDR1 is MNHNY and CDR2 SVGAGI (reference sequence). V was trimmed by 6 bases and J by 13 bases, leaving 15 bases between them. CDR3 DNA sequence: TGTGCCAGCAGCCCGGGACTTTTATCGTACTTC. Encoded protein: CASSPGLLSYF.

This clone was seen a few times. The gene calls are TRBV28 and TRBJ1-6, with a weak D call TRBD1 (6 bases). Germline V CDR1 and CDR2: MDHEN, SYDVKM. The V end lost 6 bases, the J end lost 0 bases, and 15 bases lay between the germline ends. The CDR3 has 17 residues. CDR3 loop: CASSPAGGLSYNSPLHF. DNA of the CDR3: TGTGCCAGCAGCCCTGCGGGGGGCCTCTCCTATAATTCACCCCTCCACTTT.

The chain joins TRBV7-3 to TRBJ2-5; D is possibly TRBD2 (7 bases). Between the trimmed V and J ends, which lost 2 bases and 5 bases, there was a span of 12 bases. The CDR3 has 14 residues. Germline CDR1 reads SGHTA; CDR2 reads FQGTGA. CDR3 protein: CASSLGGGAETQYF. The CDR3, as DNA: TGTGCCAGCAGCTTAGGAGGGGGGGCGGAGACCCAGTACTTC.

CDR3 region: CASSQVAGVNEKLFF. The CDR3 DNA sequence: TGTGCCAGCAGCCAAGTCGCAGGAGTCAATGAAAAACTGTTTTTT. The rearrangement joins TRBV4-2 to TRBJ1-4; D is unresolved. V lost 1 base to trimming and J lost 5 bases, with 11 bases between them. From germline, CDR1 is LGHNA and CDR2 YNFKEQ. The CDR3 has 15 residues.

The chain couples TRBV7-6 to TRBJ2-5; D is uncertain. CDR3 length: 13 residues. The V end lost 5 bases, the J end lost 5 bases, and 12 bases lay between the germline ends. Germline CDR1 SGHVS, CDR2 FNYEAQ. CDR3 residues: CASSALGMETQYF. In DNA, the CDR3 is TGTGCCAGCAGCGCGTTGGGAATGGAGACCCAGTACTTC.

On this clone itself: The sample holds other DNA sequences that translate to the same CDR3. The V call is TRBV5-1, the J call TRBJ2-5; no clear D gene. This CDR3 is 11 amino acids long. Germline CDR1 is SGHRS and CDR2 is YFSETQ. Between the trimmed V and J ends, which lost 1 base and 4 bases, there was a span of 2 bases. As DNA, the CDR3 is TGCGCCAGCAGCTTGTTAGAGACCCAGTACTTC. This translates into CASSLLETQYF.

The V and J genes are TRBV7-2 and TRBJ2-3, with 9 bases fitting TRBD2. The CDR3 runs to 17 residues. V shed 2 bases, J shed 5 bases, and the junction held 11 bases outside the gene matches. CDR1 is SGHTA, CDR2 FQGNSA, per germline. CDR3 DNA: TGTGCCAGCAGCTTATCTATCGGTGGCGGGGGGGAAGATACGCAGTATTTT. Translated: CASSLSIGGGGEDTQYF.

This clone was detected only a few times. The chain has TRBV10-3 and TRBJ1-2, with 9 bases aligning to TRBD1. The CDR3 spans 15 residues. Per germline, CDR1 ENHRY and CDR2 SYGVKD. The V gene end was trimmed by 4 bases and the J gene end by 4 bases; junction bases not matched to a gene: 7. The CDR3 sequence is CAISAGRDRVYGYTF. Written as DNA, the CDR3 is TGTGCCATCAGTGCCGGAAGGGACAGGGTCTATGGCTACACCTTC.